This T cell receptor beta chain came from a study of T cell repertoires in cytomegalovirus infection. Study summary: Both a matching HLA type and CMV infection were indicated by public TCR beta signatures. Study-wide results and limits: Cumulated frequencies of public TCR beta families served to identify carriers of CMV plus the relevant HLA. HLA-C-restricted TCR beta clonotypes specific for CMV led the ex vivo response.

Using its own MiXCR run on the reads, TCRdb lists one record per CDR3 protein. This table has some 800,000 distinct CDR3 sequences, 25% to 30% appearing once. V was clipped by 3 bases and J by 1 base, with 19 bases between them. The CDR3 runs 17 residues. CDR1 and CDR2 from the germline V gene are SGDLS and YYNGEE. About this clonotype: Its antigen is unidentified.

The sample was cultured CD8+ T cells from PBMCs, taken from culture after CMV antigen stimulation. The receptor was isolated from a human donor in good health (CMV status not recorded). Some clones in this sample may be carry-over from other donors' samples. This chain connects TRBV9 to TRBJ2-5; possible D gene TRBD2, 6 bases. Here the CDR3 DNA reads TGTGCCAGCAGCGCAAATTCCCGGGGAGGCACCCAAGAGACCCAGTACTTC. Residues: CASSANSRGGTQETQYF.